The 12 T cell receptor beta chains given below trace back to one sample, sequenced in a study of blood T cell repertoires in COVID-19. Repertoires were generated with immunoSEQ multiplex PCR, while TCRdb's copy carries only in-frame clones and drops some. The sample lists about 42,000 clones, about three quarters occurring once. Sequenced sample: peripheral blood. These receptors all come from a woman between 70 and 85 years old with acute or convalescent COVID-19.

The chain couples TRBV4-2 to TRBJ1-6, with no clear D. Trimming took off 2 bases at V and 5 bases at J, with 10 bases between the two ends. The CDR3 runs to 15 residues. CDR1 LGHNA and CDR2 YNFKEQ come from the germline V gene. The DNA of the CDR3 is TGTGCCAGCAGCCAAAATACAGTCGATAATTCACCCCTCCACTTT. Translation gives CASSQNTVDNSPLHF.

The CDR3 DNA follows: TGCAGCGTTGCGAGAACAGGGGTGGCTGAAGCTTTCTTT. It codes for CSVARTGVAEAFF. The V call is TRBV29-1, the J call TRBJ1-1; TRBD1 matches at 7 bases. Germline V gene lookup returns CDR1 SQVTM and CDR2 ANQGSEA. Trimming took 4 bases from V and 6 from J; bases not matched to a gene: 8. This CDR3 is 13 amino acids long.

The CDR3 loop is CASSYSRVGSEQYF. CDR3 DNA: TGTGCCAGCAGTTACTCCCGAGTCGGGTCCGAGCAGTACTTC. V gene TRBV6-5 combines with J gene TRBJ2-7; the D is unclear. CDR3 length: 14 amino acids. V lost 0 bases and J lost 6, with 12 bases in between. Germline V lookup: CDR1 MNHEY, CDR2 SVGAGI.

This chain uses TRBV10-1 with TRBJ2-1; TRBD1 agrees at 9 bases. Losses at the gene ends were 5 bases for V and 6 bases for J; bases not matched to a gene: 2. This CDR3 region has 13 residues. CDR1 WNHNN and CDR2 SYGVQD come from the germline V gene (reference sequence). CDR3 sequence (DNA): TGCGCCAGCAGTCTACAGGGGGCCAATGAGCAGTTCTTC. Protein: CASSLQGANEQFF.

The chain couples TRBV2 to TRBJ1-3, with a tentative D call TRBD1 (5 bases). CDR1 and CDR2 from the germline V gene are SNHLY and FYNNEI. This CDR3 has 15 amino acids. The V end was cut by 2 bases, the J end by 0 bases, with 8 bases between. This chain's CDR3 is CASSEHRLSGNTIYF. In DNA, the CDR3 is TGTGCCAGCAGTGAACACAGGCTCTCTGGAAACACCATATATTTT.

This rearrangement joins TRBV16 to TRBJ1-6; perhaps TRBD1 as D (6 bases). CDR1 and CDR2 (germline): KGHSY, FQNENV. Trimming pared 4 bases from V and 6 bases from J, leaving 10 bases between. The CDR3 is 14 residues long. CDR3 sequence reads: CASSPTGFNSPLHF. The CDR3 DNA is TGTGCCAGCAGCCCAACAGGGTTTAATTCACCCCTCCACTTT. The variable domain in full, with the rest retrieved from reference TRBV16 and TRBJ1-6, is GEEVAQTPKHLVRGEGQKAKLYCAPIKGHSYVFWYQQVLKNEFKFLISFQNENVFDETGMPKERFSAKCLPNSPCSLEIQATKLEDSAVYFCASSPTGFNSPLHFGNGTRLTVT.

V and J are TRBV28 and TRBJ2-7, with 9 bases aligning to TRBD2. CDR1 and CDR2 (germline): MDHEN, SYDVKM. The junction had 5 bases not matched to a gene; V was cut back by 4 bases and J by 4 bases. This CDR3 has 14 amino acids. The CDR3 spells CASSSGGRVYEQYF. In DNA form, the CDR3 reads TGTGCCAGCAGTTCAGGCGGGAGGGTTTACGAGCAGTACTTC.

The chain links TRBV7-8 to TRBJ2-1; D might be TRBD2 (7 bases). V was trimmed by 1 base and J by 4 bases, leaving 14 bases between them. This CDR3 has 16 residues. Germline V lookup: CDR1 SGHVS, CDR2 FQNEAQ. Here the CDR3 reads CASSLVGEGGYNEQFF. For the CDR3, the DNA is TGTGCCAGCAGCTTAGTGGGCGAGGGGGGGTACAATGAGCAGTTCTTC.

The CDR3 loop reads CASRPGWQINEAFF. Here the CDR3 DNA reads TGTGCCAGCAGGCCCGGGTGGCAGATTAATGAAGCTTTCTTT. The chain carries TRBV28 and TRBJ1-1; no clear D. There are 14 residues in the CDR3. The V and J ends lost 6 bases and 7 bases respectively, with 18 bases between them. Per the germline V gene, CDR1 is MDHEN and CDR2 is SYDVKM.

This clone was observed a handful of times. This CDR3 is CASSYGQGESYTEAFF. CDR3 sequence (DNA): TGTGCCAGCAGTTACGGACAGGGGGAGTCTTACACTGAAGCTTTCTTT. The V gene is TRBV6-6, the J gene TRBJ1-1; TRBD1 agrees at 10 bases. With 2 bases clipped from V and 3 bases from J, the junction kept 6 bases outside the gene matches. CDR3 length: 16 residues. Germline V CDR1 and CDR2: MNHNY, SVGAGI (reference sequence).

This clone was detected once. Written as DNA, the CDR3 is TGTGCCAGCAGCTCAGGGAACACCATATATTTT. Translated, it gives CASSSGNTIYF. This chain links TRBV7-2 with TRBJ1-3; D perhaps matches TRBD1 (5 bases). V dropped 4 bases and J dropped 7 bases, with 5 bases sitting between them. The CDR3 spans 11 residues. Germline CDR1 SGHTA, CDR2 FQGNSA.

The gene calls are TRBV19 and TRBJ2-7; TRBD2 agrees at 7 bases. Germline V gene data show CDR1 as LNHDA and CDR2 as SQIVND (reference sequence). The CDR3 consists of 21 residues. With 7 bases clipped from V and 2 bases from J, the junction kept 29 bases outside the gene matches. CDR3 in amino acids: CASIPLPGGPSASGYTYEQYF. The CDR3, as DNA: TGTGCCAGTATCCCCCTTCCGGGTGGGCCCTCGGCTAGCGGCTACACCTACGAGCAGTACTTC. The whole variable domain, remainder taken from reference TRBV19 and TRBJ2-7, is DGGITQSPKYLFRKEGQNVTLSCEQNLNHDAMYWYRQDPGQGLRLIYYSQIVNDFQKGDIAEGYSVSREKKESFPLTVTSAQKNPTAFYLCASIPLPGGPSASGYTYEQYFGPGTRLTVT.